This T cell receptor (beta chain) came from a study of early T cells in non-severe SARS-CoV-2 infection. Points from the study as a whole: Anti-spike CD8 specificities were favored by VDJdb matching, whose results missed private and CD4 specificities.

Each cDNA molecule carried a unique molecular identifier. TCRdb called the 5' RACE reads again in MiXCR, with one record for every CDR3 protein. The sample consists of tens of thousands of distinct CDR3 sequences, about 11% of them appearing once. This clonotype has a count of ten or more. What it recognizes is unknown. Germline-derived CDR1 and CDR2 are LGHNT and FRNRAP. The length of the CDR3 is 12 residues. V was trimmed by 3 bases and J by 4 bases, leaving 6 bases between them. The gene calls are TRBV12-5 and TRBJ1-2; D ambiguous. The sequence was collected from an adult who was a healthcare worker with PCR-confirmed SARS-CoV-2 infection or an uninfected control (not recorded which). The sample in question was whole blood, obtained at baseline. CDR3: CASGFGGYGYTF. The CDR3 nucleotides are TGTGCTAGTGGTTTTGGTGGCTATGGCTACACCTTC.